The 28 T cell receptor beta chains below come from one sample, sequenced in a study of shared clonotypes between healthy human individuals. Naive CD8 cells lacked CD45RO and underwent positive selection for CCR7, leaving out terminally differentiated effector memory CD45RA+ cells. Some clones are missing from TCRdb's copy, which holds only in-frame ones; the method was immunoSEQ multiplex PCR. Here the sample spans about 2.1 million clones, around 93% being singletons. Material: naive CD8+ T cells from PBMCs. These receptors were collected from a young man in good health. Some clones in this sample may be carry-over from other donors' samples.

J is TRBJ1-3 and V is TRBV4-1; D uncertain. This CDR3 is built from 15 residues. Trimming removed 1 base from V and 4 bases from J, with 11 bases in between. The germline CDR1 and CDR2 sequences are MGHRA and YSYEKL. DNA for the CDR3: TGCGCCAGCAGCCAAGTGGGCGTACGGGGAAACACCATATATTTT. This sequence encodes CASSQVGVRGNTIYF.

The chain combines TRBV7-9 with TRBJ2-2, with 7 bases matching TRBD2. The CDR3 has 16 amino acids. J was trimmed by 1 base and V by 3 bases; bases with no gene match: 5. Germline CDR1 is SEHNR and CDR2 is FQNEAQ (reference sequence). DNA for the CDR3: TGTGCCAGCAGCTTCCCCGGGGGGATGAACACCGGGGAGCTGTTTTTT. Protein product: CASSFPGGMNTGELFF.

The CDR3 loop reads CASSIGSEDGYTF. Here the CDR3 DNA reads TGTGCCAGCAGCATAGGTTCGGAGGATGGCTACACCTTC. The chain carries TRBV9 and TRBJ1-2; the D is unclear. Trimming cost V 4 bases and J 6 bases, with 13 bases left between them. The CDR3 runs to 13 residues. Germline CDR1 SGDLS, CDR2 YYNGEE.

The genes are TRBV19 and TRBJ1-2; D is ambiguous. Between the trimmed V and J ends, which lost 3 bases and 2 bases, there was a span of 10 bases. This CDR3 contains 14 residues. Germline V gene data show CDR1 as LNHDA and CDR2 as SQIVND (reference sequence). Here the CDR3 DNA reads TGTGCCAGTAGTATGAGGGTAGGGAACTATGGCTACACCTTC. It yields the protein CASSMRVGNYGYTF.

The gene calls are TRBV28 and TRBJ1-1; D not certain. This CDR3 has 13 residues. Trimming cost V 5 bases and J 1 base, with 8 bases left between them. The germline gives CDR1 MDHEN, CDR2 SYDVKM. CDR3 sequence: CASSTSTNTEAFF. CDR3 coding DNA: TGTGCCAGCAGTACCTCCACGAACACTGAAGCTTTCTTT.

This clone has a handful of counts. The V and J genes are TRBV7-3 and TRBJ2-2; no firm D call. Looked up from germline, CDR1 is SGHTA and CDR2 is FQGTGA. Trimming stripped 8 bases from V and 6 bases from J, with 10 bases between. The CDR3 has 12 amino acids. The CDR3 sequence: CASASPPGELFF. The CDR3 region has the DNA TGTGCCAGCGCCAGTCCCCCCGGGGAGCTGTTTTTT.

The V gene is TRBV15, the J gene TRBJ2-5, with D possibly being TRBD2 (5 bases). With 0 bases removed from V and 6 bases from J, the gap between germline ends came to 11 bases. Germline V gene lookup returns CDR1 LNHNV and CDR2 YYDKDF (reference sequence). The CDR3 is 14 residues long. For the CDR3, the DNA is TGTGCCACCAGCAGAGAGAGGGCCGGGAAGACCCAGTACTTC. It encodes CATSRERAGKTQYF.

The rearrangement links TRBV29-1 to TRBJ2-5; unclear D gene. Trimming shortened V by 4 bases and J by 2 bases, and 11 bases separated the two germline ends. This CDR3 spans 13 amino acids. Per the germline V gene, CDR1 is SQVTM and CDR2 is ANQGSEA. The CDR3: CSVVLSDQETQYF. The CDR3 nucleotides read TGCAGCGTTGTTCTCTCAGATCAAGAGACCCAGTACTTC.

This chain links TRBV28 with TRBJ2-1; 9 nucleotides match TRBD1. V lost 2 bases to trimming and J lost 6 bases; unmatched junction nucleotides: 11. The germline V gene has CDR1 MDHEN and CDR2 SYDVKM. This CDR3 has 17 residues. The CDR3 loop reads CASSLNPRQGVPNEQFF. The CDR3 bases are TGTGCCAGCAGTTTAAACCCAAGACAGGGGGTCCCCAATGAGCAGTTCTTC.

This chain joins TRBV10-1 and TRBJ2-7, with D unresolved. Germline lookup yields CDR1 WNHNN and CDR2 SYGVQD (reference sequence). Trimming left V 4 bases short and J 0 bases short, with 10 bases between. The CDR3 runs 14 residues. CDR3 DNA sequence: TGCGCCAGCAGTGGGGAAAGCAGCTCCTACGAGCAGTACTTC. Its translation: CASSGESSSYEQYF.

This rearrangement joins TRBV11-2 to TRBJ2-2; tentative D call: TRBD2 (6 bases). Germline values: CDR1 SGHAT, CDR2 FQNNGV. The CDR3 runs to 15 residues. Trimming stripped 5 bases from V and 4 bases from J, with 14 bases between. The CDR3 DNA is TGTGCCAGCAGCCCCCTTCGGAGGGGCACCGGGGAGCTGTTTTTT. It translates to CASSPLRRGTGELFF.

J is TRBJ2-3 and V is TRBV4-1; 7 positions match TRBD2. V shed 1 base, J shed 4 bases, and the junction held 8 bases outside the gene matches. Germline values: CDR1 MGHRA, CDR2 YSYEKL. CDR3 length: 16 residues. The CDR3 reads CASSQVERERSDTQYF. The CDR3 bases are TGCGCCAGCAGCCAAGTCGAGCGGGAAAGGTCAGATACGCAGTATTTT.

The J gene is TRBJ1-4, the V gene TRBV5-5; weak D call: TRBD1 (6 bases). Germline V gene data show CDR1 as SGHKS and CDR2 as YYEKEE (reference sequence). The CDR3 has 14 amino acids. V was cut by 3 bases and J by 4 bases, with 10 bases left in between. DNA for the CDR3: TGTGCCAGCAGCTCGGACAGCCTTAATGAAAAACTGTTTTTT. Translation gives CASSSDSLNEKLFF.

The J gene is TRBJ2-1, the V gene TRBV4-3; D perhaps matches TRBD2 (6 bases). CDR1 is LGHNA and CDR2 is YSLEER in the germline V gene. The CDR3 runs 17 residues. V was shortened by 1 base and J by 4 bases, with 17 bases between the two germline ends. As DNA, the CDR3 is TGCGCCAGCAGCCAAGTCGGGTGGGAGGCCTCGTACAATGAGCAGTTCTTC. It codes for CASSQVGWEASYNEQFF.

A note on this clone: This specimen includes other DNA sequences encoding the same CDR3. The V gene is TRBV27, the J gene TRBJ2-1; D remains unclear. Trimming took off 0 bases at V and 6 bases at J, with 6 bases between the two ends. This CDR3 is 13 amino acids long. Germline lookup yields CDR1 MNHEY and CDR2 SMNVEV (reference sequence). CDR3 amino acids: CASSLSSVNEQFF. The CDR3 DNA reads as TGTGCCAGCAGTTTATCATCCGTCAATGAGCAGTTCTTC.

The chain combines TRBV4-3 with TRBJ2-1; D remains unclear. Germline assignment: CDR1 LGHNA and CDR2 YSLEER. Trimming removed 0 bases from V and 8 bases from J, with 11 bases in between. This CDR3 contains 14 residues. The CDR3 nucleotides read TGCGCCAGCAGCCAAGAATTCTCTTGGTATGAGCAGTTCTTC. As protein: CASSQEFSWYEQFF.

This chain connects TRBV11-2 to TRBJ1-1; no clear D gene. The CDR3 is 14 amino acids. The germline CDR1 and CDR2 sequences are SGHAT and FQNNGV. Between the trimmed V and J ends, which lost 1 base and 6 bases, there was a span of 12 bases. Written as DNA, the CDR3 is TGTGCCAGCAGCTTAGGGGCAGGACGTCCTGAAGCTTTCTTT. It yields the protein CASSLGAGRPEAFF.

This chain links TRBV6-5 with TRBJ1-5, with 7 nucleotides matching TRBD1. This CDR3 contains 14 residues. Trimming took 4 bases from V and 2 from J; bases not matched to a gene: 2. Germline V gene lookup returns CDR1 MNHEY and CDR2 SVGAGI. The CDR3 loop is CASSSGTGNQPQHF. DNA of the CDR3: TGTGCCAGCAGTTCCGGGACAGGCAATCAGCCCCAGCATTTT.

The J gene is TRBJ1-3, the V gene TRBV5-6; D unclear. The CDR3 contains 18 residues. Per germline, CDR1 SGHDT and CDR2 YYEEEE. The V gene lost 0 bases and the J gene lost 1 base, with 17 bases spanning the gap. CDR3 in DNA: TGTGCCAGCAGCTTGGGGCCACCGCTTCGTTTATCTGGAAACACCATATATTTT. Protein product: CASSLGPPLRLSGNTIYF.

V gene TRBV28 combines with J gene TRBJ2-7, with D possibly TRBD2 on 5 matching bases. Per the germline V gene, CDR1 is MDHEN and CDR2 is SYDVKM. Trimming stripped 3 bases from V and 5 bases from J, with 11 bases between. The CDR3 contains 13 residues. The CDR3 DNA is TGTGCCAGCAGTTTTCGGGGTCTCCACGAGCAGTACTTC. Translating it yields CASSFRGLHEQYF.

This clone was found a few times. The chain is built from TRBV7-8 and TRBJ1-1, with TRBD1 matching 7 bases. This CDR3 has 14 amino acids. Germline V gene lookup returns CDR1 SGHVS and CDR2 FQNEAQ. J was trimmed by 5 bases and V by 6 bases; bases with no gene match: 9. The CDR3, as DNA: TGTGCCAGCAGTCGACAGGGAAGAGGGACTGAAGCTTTCTTT. This translates into CASSRQGRGTEAFF.

The CDR3 loop reads CASSSQFPWGETQYF. CDR3 coding DNA: TGTGCCAGCTCATCACAATTTCCCTGGGGAGAGACCCAGTACTTC. This chain links TRBV18 with TRBJ2-5; D not certain. V was pared by 5 bases and J by 4 bases, with 17 bases between. There are 15 residues in the CDR3. Germline CDR1 is KGHSH and CDR2 is LQKENI.

The gene calls are TRBV4-1 and TRBJ2-7; 9 bases line up with TRBD2. V shed 3 bases, J shed 1 base, and the junction held 4 bases outside the gene matches. There are 15 residues in the CDR3. The germline V gene encodes CDR1 MGHRA and CDR2 YSYEKL. The DNA for the CDR3 is TGCGCCAGCAGCCAGAGACTAGCGGTTTCCTACGAGCAGTACTTC. It encodes CASSQRLAVSYEQYF.

This sequence joins TRBV19 and TRBJ1-5; D call uncertain. Germline CDR1 LNHDA, CDR2 SQIVND (reference sequence). This CDR3 spans 13 amino acids. Trimming removed 9 bases from V and 3 bases from J, with 12 bases in between. CDR3 protein: CASRRELNQPQHF. The CDR3 nucleotides read TGTGCCAGCCGCCGGGAACTCAATCAGCCCCAGCATTTT.

V gene TRBV28 combines with J gene TRBJ2-1; D may be TRBD1 (6 bases). Per germline, CDR1 MDHEN and CDR2 SYDVKM. The V end lost 4 bases, the J end lost 5 bases, and 12 bases lay between the germline ends. CDR3 length: 14 residues. The CDR3 DNA reads as TGTGCCAGCAGTTCGCCAGGGGAAGACAATGAGCAGTTCTTC. This sequence encodes CASSSPGEDNEQFF. Combining the CDR3 with reference TRBV28 and TRBJ2-1 gives the whole variable domain DVKVTQSSRYLVKRTGEKVFLECVQDMDHENMFWYRQDPGLGLRLIYFSYDVKMKEKGDIPEGYSVSREKKERFSLILESASTNQTSMYLCASSSPGEDNEQFFGPGTRLTVL.

As regards this clone: At the DNA level, this CDR3 is encoded by other sequences in the same sample as well. J is TRBJ2-1 and V is TRBV7-9; D might be TRBD2 (5 bases). This CDR3 is 14 amino acids long. From germline, CDR1 is SEHNR and CDR2 FQNEAQ (reference sequence). V was clipped by 4 bases and J by 0 bases, with 7 bases between them. The DNA for the CDR3 is TGTGCCAGCAGCTCGGGAAGCTCCTACAATGAGCAGTTCTTC. Translated: CASSSGSSYNEQFF.

The chain joins TRBV29-1 to TRBJ2-2; D gene unclear. Germline V gene data show CDR1 as SQVTM and CDR2 as ANQGSEA. V was trimmed by 4 bases and J by 5 bases, leaving 8 bases between them. The CDR3 is 12 amino acids. The CDR3 spells CSVVVETGELFF. As DNA, the CDR3 is TGCAGCGTTGTCGTGGAGACCGGGGAGCTGTTTTTT.

V gene TRBV11-2 combines with J gene TRBJ2-5, with TRBD1 as a possible D gene (5 bases). Germline V lookup: CDR1 SGHAT, CDR2 FQNNGV. This CDR3 comprises 14 residues. V was clipped by 2 bases and J by 2 bases, with 9 bases between them. The CDR3 region has the DNA TGTGCCAGCAGCTTACTACGGACACAAGAGACCCAGTACTTC. Protein product: CASSLLRTQETQYF.